This TCR beta chain was captured by sequencing in a study of identifying expanded T cells in peripheral blood. Clones were read by immunoSEQ multiplex PCR, and TCRdb kept only the in-frame ones, dropping some. The sample shows about 120,000 clones, roughly 80% of them seen only once. Remarks on this clone: Its cognate antigen is unknown. Other DNA sequences in this specimen translate into the identical CDR3.

Study-wide points: Clone count variance between roughly 2-week samples rose with total template count. About 1.3 clones differed between technical replicates, versus 16.4 and 19 over time.

During the collection period, no donor immune events like infections were recorded. Sample: blood. The sequence came from a person aged 18 to 69 in good health.

CDR3 DNA: TGTGCTAGTGGTTTGGTACGGGGGGAGCAGTACTTC. This codes for CASGLVRGEQYF. This rearrangement joins TRBV12-5 to TRBJ2-7, with a weak D call TRBD2 (6 bases). The CDR3 has 12 amino acids. V was trimmed by 0 bases and J by 7 bases, leaving 7 bases between them. Germline V gene sequence: CDR1 LGHNT, CDR2 FRNRAP.